The present entry profiles one T cell receptor (beta chain) with its context. V gave up 6 bases and J gave up 2 bases, with 23 bases separating them. CDR1 MNHEY and CDR2 SMNVEV come from the germline V gene (reference sequence). The CDR3 length is 18 residues. The source of the sample is a study of OX40 agonist ivuxolimab in advanced cancers. Libraries were prepared by immunoSEQ multiplex PCR; TCRdb keeps only in-frame clonotypes and omits some of them. The repertoire consists of under 65,000 clones, with 80% to 90% occurring once and the leading ten covering 11%. The sample consisted of CD4+ or CD8+ T cells sorted from blood, taken in a trial of the OX40 agonist ivuxolimab. The clonotype originates from an adult with an advanced solid tumor such as melanoma, head and neck, liver or kidney cancer. V is TRBV27 and J is TRBJ1-5; no clear D gene. The CDR3 sequence is CASSRLKDSTEGNQPQHF. CDR3 sequence (DNA): TGTGCCAGCAGCCGCCTAAAGGATAGTACGGAAGGCAATCAGCCCCAGCATTTT.